Listed below are T cell receptor beta chains from one sample, sequenced in a study of blood T cell repertoires in COVID-19. Only in-frame clones appear in the TCRdb table, and some are missing; sequencing was by immunoSEQ multiplex PCR. This sample yields about 390,000 clones, of which around nine tenths are seen a single time; about 9.4% belongs to the top ten. Source material: PBMCs or T cells enriched from blood (not recorded which). The receptors come from a woman in her forties or fifties who had recovered from COVID-19. CDR3s include the opening cysteine and the closing phenylalanine or tryptophan. D genes are given only for firm matches. Only part of the rows carry a size: once, few, many, or a class if the clone is expanded.

d_call,v_call,clone_size,cdr3_length,j_call,cdr3_aa,cdr3_nt
TRBD1,TRBV11-2,.,15,TRBJ2-1,CASRITGAPYNEQFF,TGTGCCAGCAGGATCACAGGGGCTCCCTACAATGAGCAGTTCTTC
.,TRBV21-1,.,16,TRBJ1-2,CASPHPDRGSHYGYTF,TGTGCCAGCCCCCACCCCGACAGGGGATCTCACTATGGCTACACCTTC
.,TRBV7-3,.,17,TRBJ2-2,CASSLMARVFWSGELFF,TGTGCCAGCAGCTTAATGGCCAGGGTGTTTTGGTCCGGGGAGCTGTTTTTT
.,TRBV19,.,15,TRBJ2-2,CASSISSTSTGELFF,TGTGCCAGTAGTATAAGTTCCACAAGCACCGGGGAGCTGTTTTTT
TRBD1,TRBV7-9,.,16,TRBJ1-2,CASSFKGTGGNYGYTF,TGTGCCAGCAGCTTCAAGGGGACAGGGGGGAACTATGGCTACACCTTC
.,TRBV5-1,.,14,TRBJ2-7,CASSLEGETYEQYF,TGCGCCAGCAGCTTAGAGGGGGAAACCTACGAGCAGTACTTC
.,TRBV6-2/TRBV6-3,.,13,TRBJ2-7,CASSYGQTYEQYF,TGTGCCAGCAGTTACGGGCAGACCTACGAGCAGTACTTC
.,TRBV18,.,13,TRBJ2-5,CASSPYVQETQYF,TGTGCCAGCTCACCGTATGTACAAGAGACCCAGTACTTC
TRBD2,TRBV2,.,15,TRBJ2-5,CASSVGQRGQETQYF,TGTGCCAGCAGTGTTGGTCAGCGGGGCCAAGAGACCCAGTACTTC
.,TRBV11-1,.,16,TRBJ2-4,CASSSRTRGLSNIQYF,TGTGCCAGCAGCTCGAGGACCAGGGGCTTGTCGAACATTCAGTACTTC
.,TRBV4-1,.,16,TRBJ1-1,CASSQETVVLNTEAFF,TGCGCCAGCAGCCAAGAGACAGTAGTATTAAACACTGAAGCTTTCTTT
.,TRBV20-1,.,11,TRBJ2-1,CSARDNREQFF,TGCAGTGCTAGAGATAACAGGGAGCAGTTCTTC
.,TRBV7-9,.,14,TRBJ1-6,CASSFGGLNSPLHF,TGTGCCAGCAGCTTTGGAGGACTCAATTCACCCCTCCACTTT
TRBD2,TRBV19,.,16,TRBJ2-1,CASSRLAAGSYNEQFF,TGTGCCAGTAGCAGACTAGCAGCGGGCTCCTACAATGAGCAGTTCTTC
.,TRBV7-8,.,15,TRBJ1-6,CASSPGGVGNSPLHF,TGTGCCAGCAGCCCCGGGGGGGTCGGTAATTCACCCCTCCACTTT
.,TRBV6-5,.,15,TRBJ2-5,CASSNGGALQETQYF,TGTGCCAGCAGTAACGGGGGAGCTCTCCAAGAGACCCAGTACTTC
.,TRBV5-1,once,13,TRBJ2-7,CASSLEGAYEQYF,TGCGCCAGCAGCTTGGAAGGGGCCTACGAGCAGTACTTC
.,TRBV7-9,.,14,TRBJ2-5,CASSFPPGQETQYF,TGTGCCAGCAGCTTTCCCCCAGGACAAGAGACCCAGTACTTC
.,TRBV10-3,.,14,TRBJ1-5,CAISPGGSNQPQHF,TGTGCCATCAGCCCTGGGGGGAGCAATCAGCCCCAGCATTTT
.,TRBV4-3,.,16,TRBJ1-1,CASSQELARMNTEAFF,TGCGCCAGCAGCCAAGAACTGGCCAGGATGAACACTGAAGCTTTCTTT
.,TRBV27,.,15,TRBJ1-2,CASSLLGAGVWGYTF,TGTGCCAGCAGTTTACTAGGGGCCGGCGTATGGGGCTACACCTTC
.,TRBV11-2,.,13,TRBJ1-3,CASSETGGNTIYF,TGTGCCAGCAGCGAAACAGGCGGAAACACCATATATTTT
TRBD1,TRBV4-2,.,15,TRBJ1-2,CASSQEWDRRYGYTF,TGTGCCAGCAGCCAAGAGTGGGACAGGAGGTATGGCTACACCTTC
.,TRBV20-1,.,11,TRBJ2-1,CSARGGLEQFF,TGCAGTGCAAGGGGGGGCCTTGAGCAGTTCTTC
.,TRBV29-1,.,14,TRBJ1-5,CSVTGQIIHQPQHF,TGCAGCGTTACTGGACAGATCATACATCAGCCCCAGCATTTT
.,TRBV27,.,15,TRBJ1-2,CASSLFGRSNYGYTF,TGTGCCAGCAGTCTTTTCGGGAGATCTAACTATGGCTACACCTTC
.,TRBV2,.,13,TRBJ2-1,CASWSSSYNEQFF,TGTGCCTCCTGGTCTAGCTCCTACAATGAGCAGTTCTTC
.,TRBV11-2,.,16,TRBJ1-1,CASSLTPWEKDTEAFF,TGTGCCAGCAGCTTGACCCCGTGGGAGAAGGACACTGAAGCTTTCTTT
.,TRBV27,.,12,TRBJ2-7,CASSRIGYEQYF,TGTGCCAGCAGTAGGATCGGGTACGAGCAGTACTTC
.,TRBV3-1/TRBV3-2,.,11,TRBJ1-2,CASSQSGGYTF,TGTGCCAGCAGCCAATCGGGTGGCTACACCTTC
.,TRBV28,.,12,TRBJ2-7,CASSLGLGEQYF,TGTGCCAGCAGTTTAGGGCTTGGCGAGCAGTACTTC
.,TRBV6-2/TRBV6-3,.,18,TRBJ2-7,CASSYPPPPSEGIYEQYF,TGTGCCAGCAGTTACCCGCCCCCGCCTAGTGAAGGAATCTACGAGCAGTACTTC
.,TRBV2,.,14,TRBJ2-2,CASRGINSGGELFF,TGTGCCAGCAGAGGGATCAATTCGGGGGGGGAGCTGTTTTTT
.,TRBV29-1,.,12,TRBJ1-1,CSVEGLGRGAFF,TGCAGCGTTGAAGGATTGGGCAGGGGAGCTTTCTTT
TRBD1,TRBV4-3,.,17,TRBJ1-4,CASSQAPPGTGGEKLFF,TGCGCCAGCAGCCAGGCTCCCCCCGGGACAGGGGGTGAAAAACTGTTTTTT
.,TRBV5-4,.,14,TRBJ1-1,CASSGITGNTEAFF,TGTGCCAGCAGCGGAATTACAGGCAACACTGAAGCTTTCTTT
.,TRBV3-1/TRBV3-2,.,18,TRBJ1-1,CASSLGMGGLNMNTEAFF,TGTGCCAGCAGCCTAGGGATGGGGGGGCTTAACATGAACACTGAAGCTTTCTTT
TRBD2,TRBV11-1,.,15,TRBJ2-7,CASSPRTSGVYEQYF,TGTGCCAGCAGCCCTCGGACTAGCGGGGTATACGAGCAGTACTTC
TRBD1,TRBV11-2,.,17,TRBJ2-3,CASSLAKTGLSPDTQYF,TGTGCCAGCAGCTTAGCAAAGACAGGGTTGAGCCCAGATACGCAGTATTTT
TRBD2,TRBV27,.,14,TRBJ2-5,CASSLLSGGETQYF,TGTGCCAGCAGTTTACTCAGCGGGGGGGAGACCCAGTACTTC
TRBD1,TRBV27,.,14,TRBJ1-3,CASKDRESGNTIYF,TGTGCCAGCAAAGACAGGGAATCTGGAAACACCATATATTTT
TRBD1,TRBV7-2,.,14,TRBJ1-2,CASSFKQGARGYTF,TGTGCCAGCAGCTTTAAACAGGGGGCGCGTGGCTACACCTTC
.,TRBV5-5,.,16,TRBJ1-6,CASSPAGAAYNSPLHF,TGTGCCAGCAGCCCGGCAGGGGCCGCCTATAATTCACCCCTCCACTTT
.,TRBV5-1,.,14,TRBJ1-2,CASSLARAGDGYTF,TGCGCCAGCAGCTTGGCTCGGGCAGGGGATGGCTACACCTTC
.,TRBV6-5,.,15,TRBJ1-2,CASRSLWPVGYGYTF,TGTGCCAGCAGATCTTTGTGGCCCGTCGGGTATGGCTACACCTTC
TRBD1,TRBV29-1,.,12,TRBJ1-3,CSAGGQGNTIYF,TGCAGCGCCGGGGGACAGGGAAACACCATATATTTT
.,TRBV28,.,13,TRBJ1-2,CASLYNIGFGYTF,TGTGCCAGCCTATATAACATCGGGTTTGGCTACACCTTC
.,TRBV6-1,.,14,TRBJ2-5,CASSERASWETQYF,TGTGCCAGCAGTGAAAGGGCTAGCTGGGAGACCCAGTACTTC
.,TRBV10-3,.,16,TRBJ1-2,CAISESHGGANYGYTF,TGTGCCATCAGTGAGTCGCACGGGGGAGCCAACTATGGCTACACCTTC
.,TRBV19,.,15,TRBJ1-2,CASSIDQGHAGGYTF,TGTGCCAGTAGTATAGATCAAGGCCACGCAGGTGGCTACACCTTC
.,TRBV27,.,12,TRBJ1-2,CASSTTGYGYTF,TGTGCCAGCAGTACGACAGGCTATGGCTACACCTTC